This TCR beta chain was observed in a study of T cells expressing NK-cell markers (dated by TCRdb to about 2020). With regard to the full study: Three sorted T-cell subsets (CD3+CD56+NKG2C+, CD3+CD56+NKG2C- and CD3+CD56-NKG2C+) from seven to nine donors had their TCR beta-chain repertoires profiled. The study sequenced eight donors, all healthy volunteers chosen at random: three men and five women. Among the eight sequenced donors, seven were HCMV-seropositive and one was HCMV-seronegative. Libraries were sequenced as 2 x 150 bp reads on Illumina HiSeq 2000/2500, MiSeq or NextSeq.

Worth noting for this clonotype: Its antigen is unknown.

HCMV-specific IgG was detected in serum with a commercial ELISA kit to determine HCMV serostatus. Ficoll density gradient centrifugation was used to isolate peripheral blood mononuclear cells from blood. From cysteine to phenylalanine, the CDR3 is 16 amino acids long. A DNA sequence was not provided. CDR1 and CDR2 are read off the germline V gene as LGHNA and YSLEER. Sequencer: Illumina HiSeq 2000. TCR beta cDNA libraries were prepared using 5'RACE template switching, which introduced a universal primer site and unique molecular identifiers. Priming for cDNA synthesis came from the TCR beta constant segment, and two successive PCR amplification steps followed. In the authors' own workflow: MIGEC handled demultiplexing of the reads and grouping by UMI, while MiTCR was used to assemble and quantify clonotypes. To remove erroneous sequences, TCR cDNA sequences were retained only when supported by two or more reads. The tcR package was used for downstream repertoire analysis, and clonotypes were matched across fractions by CDR3 nucleotide sequence plus V segment. Antigen specificity was annotated against VDJdb with VDJmatch, allowing one amino acid substitution in CDR3. One entry per CDR3 protein sequence results from the TCRdb reprocessing of the reads, with DNA left out. It is TCRdb's table, rather than the study itself, that gives the V and J calls and clone size. The sample table includes 140,000 or so distinct CDR3 sequences. Around 12% of the sample is taken by the ten largest.

The paper as a whole reports these results and caveats: Those dominant clonotypes were again the most abundant among CD3+CD56-NKG2C+ cells in several donors, at about 28.3-65%. In 6 or 7 donors, the dominant CD3+CD56+NKG2C+ clonotypes ranked among the top 10 CD8+ clonotypes, making up about 1.0-7.5% of CD8+ T cells. It remained unclear whether the expanded NKG2C-expressing T cell clones were specific for HCMV antigens.

The rearrangement combines TRBV4-3 with TRBJ2-3; TCRdb's D call, TRBD1, is unchecked because there is no DNA. This sequence was found in a man aged 18-30 years in good health. Donor details come from another sample of the same person, matched by shared clones. Sequencing was carried out using blood T cells: a sorted CD56 or NKG2C T cell subset, CD4+ or CD8+ T cells, or bulk PBMC T cells (not recorded which). The CDR3 has the sequence CASSQGTAPSTDTQYF.